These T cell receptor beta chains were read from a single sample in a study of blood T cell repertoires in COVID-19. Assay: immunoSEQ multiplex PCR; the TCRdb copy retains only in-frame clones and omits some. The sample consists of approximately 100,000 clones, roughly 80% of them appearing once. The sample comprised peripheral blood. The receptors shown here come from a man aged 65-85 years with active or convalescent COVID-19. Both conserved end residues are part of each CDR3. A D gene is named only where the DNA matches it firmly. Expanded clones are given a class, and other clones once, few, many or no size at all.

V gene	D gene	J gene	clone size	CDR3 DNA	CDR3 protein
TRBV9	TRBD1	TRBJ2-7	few	TGTGCCAGCAGCCTAGGGACAGGGTCTATCTTGGAGCAGTACTTC	CASSLGTGSILEQYF
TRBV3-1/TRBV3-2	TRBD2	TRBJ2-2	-	TGTGCCAGCAGCCATTTACAGCGGGAGTTCACCGGGGAGCTGTTTTTT	CASSHLQREFTGELFF
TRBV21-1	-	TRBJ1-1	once	TGTGCCAGCAGCAAAGTGAGTGGCACTGAAGCTTTCTTT	CASSKVSGTEAFF
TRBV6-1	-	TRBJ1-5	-	TGTGCCAGCAGTGAAGAAGGGGCACGGCAGCCCCAGCATTTT	CASSEEGARQPQHF
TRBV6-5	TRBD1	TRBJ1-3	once	TGTGCCAGCAGTTACACCGACAGGGGGAGTGGAAACACCATATATTTT	CASSYTDRGSGNTIYF
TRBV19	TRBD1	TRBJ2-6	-	TGTGCCAGTAGCCCCCGACAGGGTGTAAGCTCTGGGGCCAACGTCCTGACTTTC	CASSPRQGVSSGANVLTF
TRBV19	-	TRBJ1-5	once	TGTGCCAGTAGTACAACACAGAATCAGCCCCAGCATTTT	CASSTTQNQPQHF
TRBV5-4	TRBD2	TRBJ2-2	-	TGTGCCAGCAGCTCATCCCTAGCGGGGATCACCGGGGAGCTGTTTTTT	CASSSSLAGITGELFF
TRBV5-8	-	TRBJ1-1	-	TGTGCCAGCAGCTTCACAGGGCTTCGTCTGCCTTTCTTT	CASSFTGLRLPFF
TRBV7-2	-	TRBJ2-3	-	TGTGCCAGCAGCTTATCCGGGTTTAGCACAGATACGCAGTATTTT	CASSLSGFSTDTQYF
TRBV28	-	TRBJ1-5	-	TGTGCCAGCAGTGAGGGGACACCGAATCGGTCGCCCCAGCATTTT	CASSEGTPNRSPQHF
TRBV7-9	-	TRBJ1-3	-	TGTGCCAGCAGCTTACCCTCGGTAGGGAGCGGAAACACCATATATTTT	CASSLPSVGSGNTIYF
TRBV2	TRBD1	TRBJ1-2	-	TGTGCCAGCAGACTAACGGGACAGGGGAACACCTTC	CASRLTGQGNTF
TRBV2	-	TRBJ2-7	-	TGTGCCAGCATATTCGGGACGCCCGGGACTGGGAACTACGAGCAGTACTTC	CASIFGTPGTGNYEQYF
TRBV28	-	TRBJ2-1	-	TGTGCCAGCACCTTCGGGGGGCGGATTGAGCAGTTCTTC	CASTFGGRIEQFF
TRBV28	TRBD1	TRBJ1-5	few	TGTGCCAGCAGTTCTCTAGGACAGGGAGGGGGTCAGCCCCAGCATTTT	CASSSLGQGGGQPQHF
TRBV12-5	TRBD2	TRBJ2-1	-	TGTGCTAGTGGCTCCTTGGGGGCGGGGGGGCCGTTCCCCAATGAGCAGTTCTTC	CASGSLGAGGPFPNEQFF
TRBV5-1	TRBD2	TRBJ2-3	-	TGCGCCAGCTCCGGACTAGCGGGGGAAGATACGCAGTATTTT	CASSGLAGEDTQYF
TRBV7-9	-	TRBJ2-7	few	TGTGCCAGCAGTAAACAGTCGACGTGGAAAAACTTC	CASSKQSTWKNF
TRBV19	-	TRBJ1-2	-	TGTGCCAGTAGTGTGGACAGCTATGGCTACACCTTC	CASSVDSYGYTF
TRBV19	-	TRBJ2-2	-	TGTGCCAGTTGCAGGGTTGGCACCGGGGAGCTGTTTTTT	CASCRVGTGELFF
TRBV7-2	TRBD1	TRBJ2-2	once	TGTGCCAGCAGCTCCGGGACAGGGTGGACCGGGGAGCTGTTTTTT	CASSSGTGWTGELFF
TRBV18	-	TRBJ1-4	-	TGTGCCAGCTCACCGGGGGGGGCGCTTGATGAAAAACTGTTTTTT	CASSPGGALDEKLFF
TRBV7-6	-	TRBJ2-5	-	TGTGCCAGCAGCGAAAGACAGACTCCTCAAGAGACCCAGTACTTC	CASSERQTPQETQYF
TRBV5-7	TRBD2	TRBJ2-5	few	TGTGCCAGCAGCTGTAGCGGGAACCAAGAGACCCAGTACTTC	CASSCSGNQETQYF
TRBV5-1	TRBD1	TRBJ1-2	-	TGCGCCAGCAGCTTAACCGAGGACAGGGGGAGTCTTGGCTACACCTTC	CASSLTEDRGSLGYTF
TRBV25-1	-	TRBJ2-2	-	TGTGCCAGCAGTGATCCCCGACAGATCACTAACACCGGGGAGCTGTTTTTT	CASSDPRQITNTGELFF
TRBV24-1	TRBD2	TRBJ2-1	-	TGTGCCACCGGGTCTCGAGCGGGAGTTAACAATGAGCAGTTCTTC	CATGSRAGVNNEQFF